This T cell receptor beta chain appears in the sequencing data of a study of cytomegalovirus exposure and HLA in healthy donors. Primers: 60 Vbeta forward and 13 Jbeta reverse. Repertoires were generated with immunoSEQ multiplex PCR, while TCRdb's copy carries only in-frame clones and drops some. The table lists tens of thousands of clones, 55% to 85% of them singletons. V lost 4 bases, J lost 2 bases, and 13 bases lay in between. The CDR3 sequence is 14 residues long. Germline CDR1 is SGHRS and CDR2 is YFSETQ. This clone was observed a few times. The specimen sequenced was PBMCs. This chain links TRBV5-1 with TRBJ2-7; weak D call: TRBD2 (5 bases). The clonotype originates from a woman aged 40 to 50 in good health and CMV-seropositive. This CDR3 is CASSPRTGTYEQYF. CDR3 bases: TGCGCCAGCAGCCCAAGGACGGGGACCTACGAGCAGTACTTC.